This section outlines one T cell receptor (beta chain) sequence together with its context. The final CDR3 position lacks the conserved phenylalanine or tryptophan, pointing to a likely read error. This sample stems from a study of tumor-infiltrating lymphocytes in primary liver carcinoma. From 500 to 600 ng of total RNA, TCR beta-specific cDNA was reverse-transcribed using a constant-region primer. Construction of TCR beta libraries relied on three successive nested multiplex PCR rounds employing slightly modified ARM-PCR. TRBV1-TRBV30 forward and Cbeta reverse primers drove the first two roughly 10-cycle rounds. TCRdb itself ran the multiplex PCR reads through MiXCR, one entry per CDR3 protein. The table lists approximately 47,000 distinct CDR3 sequences, around 79% of them singletons. Scientists recovered RNA and DNA together from around 20-30 mg of unsorted bulk tissue. Germline CDR1 reads SGHAT; CDR2 reads FQNNGV. The CDR3 covers 13 residues.

The V call is TRBV11-2, the J call TRBJ2-3; D possibly uses TRBD1 or TRBD2 (6 bases each). The specimen sequenced was liver tumor tissue from sampling region 3. Subset noted: tumor region T3, left-lateral pole. This clonotype was obtained from a middle-aged man with primary liver carcinoma and hepatitis B virus infection. For the CDR3, the DNA is TGTGCCAGCATCTTAGGGGGAGGAGATACGCAGTATTTA. It is translated as CASILGGGDTQYL.